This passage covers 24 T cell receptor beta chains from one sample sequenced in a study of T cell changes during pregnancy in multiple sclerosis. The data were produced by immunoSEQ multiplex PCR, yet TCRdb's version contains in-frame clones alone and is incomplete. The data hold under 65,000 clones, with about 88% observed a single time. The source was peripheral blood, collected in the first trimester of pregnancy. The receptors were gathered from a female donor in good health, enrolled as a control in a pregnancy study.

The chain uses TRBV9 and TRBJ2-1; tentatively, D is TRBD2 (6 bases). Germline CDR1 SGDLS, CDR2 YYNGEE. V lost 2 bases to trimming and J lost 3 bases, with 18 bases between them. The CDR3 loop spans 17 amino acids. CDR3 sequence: CASSVGGEGSNYNEQFF. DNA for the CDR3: TGTGCCAGCAGCGTGGGGGGTGAGGGAAGTAACTACAATGAGCAGTTCTTC.

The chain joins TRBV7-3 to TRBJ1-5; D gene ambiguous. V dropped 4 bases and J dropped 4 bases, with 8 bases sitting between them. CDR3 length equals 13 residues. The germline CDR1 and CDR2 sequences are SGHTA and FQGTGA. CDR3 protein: CASSSEENQPQHF. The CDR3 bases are TGTGCCAGCAGCTCCGAAGAGAATCAGCCCCAGCATTTT.

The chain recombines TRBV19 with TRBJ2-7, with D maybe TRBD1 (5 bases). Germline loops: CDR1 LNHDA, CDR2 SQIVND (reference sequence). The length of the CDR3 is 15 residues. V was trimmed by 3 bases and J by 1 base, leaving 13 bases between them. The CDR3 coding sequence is TGTGCCAGTAGTATGGGGCTGGGGAAGTCCTACGAGCAGTACTTC. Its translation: CASSMGLGKSYEQYF.

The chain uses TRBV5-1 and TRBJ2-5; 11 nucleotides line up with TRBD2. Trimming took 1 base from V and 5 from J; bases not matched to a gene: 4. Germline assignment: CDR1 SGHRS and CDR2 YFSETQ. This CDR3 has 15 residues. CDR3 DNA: TGCGCCAGCAGCTTGCTAGCGGGGGGTGTGGAGACCCAGTACTTC. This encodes CASSLLAGGVETQYF.

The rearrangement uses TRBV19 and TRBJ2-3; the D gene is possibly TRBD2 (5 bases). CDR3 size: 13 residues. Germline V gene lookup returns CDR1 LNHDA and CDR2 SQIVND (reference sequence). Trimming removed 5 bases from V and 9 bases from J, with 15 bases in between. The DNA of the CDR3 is TGTGCCAGTAGTCTCCGGGAATCACCGACGCAGTATTTT. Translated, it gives CASSLRESPTQYF.

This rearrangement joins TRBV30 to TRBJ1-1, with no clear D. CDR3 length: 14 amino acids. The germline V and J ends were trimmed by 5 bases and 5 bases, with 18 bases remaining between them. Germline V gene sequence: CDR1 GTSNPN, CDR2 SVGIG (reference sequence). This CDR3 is CAWDGAAEKTEAFF. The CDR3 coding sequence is TGTGCCTGGGACGGAGCGGCCGAGAAAACTGAAGCTTTCTTT.

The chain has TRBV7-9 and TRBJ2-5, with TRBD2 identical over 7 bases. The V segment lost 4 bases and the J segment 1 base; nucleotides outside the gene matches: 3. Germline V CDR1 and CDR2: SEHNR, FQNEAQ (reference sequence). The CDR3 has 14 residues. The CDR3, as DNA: TGTGCCAGCAGCTGGAGGACTAGCCAAGAGACCCAGTACTTC. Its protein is CASSWRTSQETQYF.

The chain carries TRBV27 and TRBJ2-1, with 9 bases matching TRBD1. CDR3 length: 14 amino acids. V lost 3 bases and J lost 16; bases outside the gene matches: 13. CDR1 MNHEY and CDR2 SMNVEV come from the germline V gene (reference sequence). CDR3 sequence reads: CASSLSFAGQGLFF. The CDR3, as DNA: TGTGCCAGCAGTTTGTCCTTCGCAGGACAGGGGCTTTTCTTC.

CDR3 sequence (DNA): TGTGCCAGCAGTTTGGGACAGGTTGAGCAGTACTTC. Translation gives CASSLGQVEQYF. The chain couples TRBV28 to TRBJ2-7; 8 nucleotides line up with TRBD1. Unmatched junction bases numbered 2, after V lost 3 bases and J lost 7 bases. CDR3 size: 12 residues. Germline V CDR1 and CDR2: MDHEN, SYDVKM.

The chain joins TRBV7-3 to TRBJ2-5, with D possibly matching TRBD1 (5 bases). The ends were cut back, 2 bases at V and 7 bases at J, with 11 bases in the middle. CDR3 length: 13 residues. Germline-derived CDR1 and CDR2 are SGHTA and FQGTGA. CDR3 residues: CASSLAREGTQYF. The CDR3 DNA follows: TGTGCCAGCAGCTTAGCCAGGGAAGGGACCCAGTACTTC.

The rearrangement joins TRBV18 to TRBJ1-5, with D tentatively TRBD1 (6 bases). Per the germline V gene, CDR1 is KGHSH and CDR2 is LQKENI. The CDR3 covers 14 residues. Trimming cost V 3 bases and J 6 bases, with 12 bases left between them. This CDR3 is CASSPDRNFQPQHF. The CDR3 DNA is TGTGCCAGCTCACCCGACAGGAATTTTCAGCCCCAGCATTTT.

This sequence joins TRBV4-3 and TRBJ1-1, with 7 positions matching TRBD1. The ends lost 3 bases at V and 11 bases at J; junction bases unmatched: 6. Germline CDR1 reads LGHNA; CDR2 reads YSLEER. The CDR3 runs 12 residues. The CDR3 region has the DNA TGCGCCAGCAGCCATAACAGGGGTAACGCTTTCTTT. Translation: CASSHNRGNAFF.

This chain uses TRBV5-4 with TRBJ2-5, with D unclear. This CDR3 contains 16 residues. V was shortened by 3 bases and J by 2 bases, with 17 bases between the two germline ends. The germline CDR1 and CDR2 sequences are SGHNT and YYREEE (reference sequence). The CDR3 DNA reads TGTGCCAGCAGCTCAAAAGAGAGCGCCCCACAAGAGACCCAGTACTTC. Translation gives CASSSKESAPQETQYF.

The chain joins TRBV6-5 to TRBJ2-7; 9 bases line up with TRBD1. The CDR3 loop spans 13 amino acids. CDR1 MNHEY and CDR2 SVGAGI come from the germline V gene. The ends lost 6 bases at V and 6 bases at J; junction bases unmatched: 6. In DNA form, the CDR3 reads TGTGCCAGCAGGGACAGGGGAGCCGGCGAGCAGTACTTC. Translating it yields CASRDRGAGEQYF.

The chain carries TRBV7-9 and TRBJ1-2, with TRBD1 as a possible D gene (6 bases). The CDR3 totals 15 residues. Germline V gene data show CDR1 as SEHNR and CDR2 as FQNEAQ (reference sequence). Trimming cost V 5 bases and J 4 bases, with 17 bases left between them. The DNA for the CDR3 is TGTGCCAGCAGCCTTATAAACCGACAGGTCTATGGCTACACCTTC. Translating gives CASSLINRQVYGYTF.

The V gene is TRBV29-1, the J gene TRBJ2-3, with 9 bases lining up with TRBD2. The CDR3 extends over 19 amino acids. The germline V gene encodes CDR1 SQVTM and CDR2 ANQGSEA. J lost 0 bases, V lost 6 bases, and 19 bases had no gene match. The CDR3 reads CSVSLWTSESYSSTDTQYF. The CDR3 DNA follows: TGCAGCGTCTCCCTGTGGACTAGCGAAAGTTACTCTAGCACAGATACGCAGTATTTT.

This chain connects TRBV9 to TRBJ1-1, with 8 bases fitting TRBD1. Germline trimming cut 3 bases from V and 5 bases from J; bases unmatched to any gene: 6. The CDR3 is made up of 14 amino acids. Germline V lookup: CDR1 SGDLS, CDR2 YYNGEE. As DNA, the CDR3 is TGTGCCAGCAGCGGAGGACAGGGAGGGACTGAAGCTTTCTTT. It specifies CASSGGQGGTEAFF.

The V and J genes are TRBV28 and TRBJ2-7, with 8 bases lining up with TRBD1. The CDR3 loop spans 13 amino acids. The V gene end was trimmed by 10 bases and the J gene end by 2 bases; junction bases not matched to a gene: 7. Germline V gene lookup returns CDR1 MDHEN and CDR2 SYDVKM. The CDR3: CATTLTGAYEQYF. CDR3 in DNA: TGTGCCACCACCTTGACAGGGGCCTACGAGCAGTACTTC.

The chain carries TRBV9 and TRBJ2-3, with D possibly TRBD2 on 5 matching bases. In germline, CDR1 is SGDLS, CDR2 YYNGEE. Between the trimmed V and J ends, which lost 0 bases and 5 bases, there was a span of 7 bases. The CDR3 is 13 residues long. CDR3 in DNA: TGTGCCAGCAGCGTAGCGGGGATAGATACGCAGTATTTT. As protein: CASSVAGIDTQYF.

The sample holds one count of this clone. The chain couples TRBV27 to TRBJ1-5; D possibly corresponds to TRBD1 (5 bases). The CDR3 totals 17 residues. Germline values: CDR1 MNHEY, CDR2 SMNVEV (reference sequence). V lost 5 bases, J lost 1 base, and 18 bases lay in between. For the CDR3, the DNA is TGTGCCAGCAGTCTTCTTTCTGCGACAGCCAGCAATCAGCCCCAGCATTTT. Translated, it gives CASSLLSATASNQPQHF.

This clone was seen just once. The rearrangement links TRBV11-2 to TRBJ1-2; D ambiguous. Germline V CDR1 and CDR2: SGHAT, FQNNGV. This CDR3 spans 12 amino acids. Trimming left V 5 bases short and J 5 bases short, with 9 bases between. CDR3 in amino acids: CASSPEGYGYTF. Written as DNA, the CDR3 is TGTGCCAGCAGCCCAGAGGGTTATGGCTACACCTTC.

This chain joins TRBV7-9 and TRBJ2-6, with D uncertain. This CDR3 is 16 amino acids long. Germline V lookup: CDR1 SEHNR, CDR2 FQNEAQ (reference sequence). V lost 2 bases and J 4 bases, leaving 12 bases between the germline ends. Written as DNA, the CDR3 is TGTGCCAGCAGCTTATTCATCGCGTCCGGGGCCAACGTCCTGACTTTC. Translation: CASSLFIASGANVLTF.

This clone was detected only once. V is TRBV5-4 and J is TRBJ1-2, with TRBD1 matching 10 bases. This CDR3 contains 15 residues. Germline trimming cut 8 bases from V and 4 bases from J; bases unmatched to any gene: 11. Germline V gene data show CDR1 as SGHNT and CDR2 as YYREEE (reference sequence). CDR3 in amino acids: CASGDRGSDPYGYTF. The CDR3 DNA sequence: TGTGCCAGTGGGGACAGGGGCTCTGATCCCTATGGCTACACCTTC.

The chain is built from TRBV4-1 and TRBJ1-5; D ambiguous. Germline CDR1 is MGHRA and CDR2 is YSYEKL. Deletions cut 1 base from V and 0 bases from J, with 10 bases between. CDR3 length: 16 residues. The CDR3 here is CASSQVTPYSNQPQHF. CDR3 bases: TGCGCCAGCAGCCAAGTGACACCTTATAGCAATCAGCCCCAGCATTTT.